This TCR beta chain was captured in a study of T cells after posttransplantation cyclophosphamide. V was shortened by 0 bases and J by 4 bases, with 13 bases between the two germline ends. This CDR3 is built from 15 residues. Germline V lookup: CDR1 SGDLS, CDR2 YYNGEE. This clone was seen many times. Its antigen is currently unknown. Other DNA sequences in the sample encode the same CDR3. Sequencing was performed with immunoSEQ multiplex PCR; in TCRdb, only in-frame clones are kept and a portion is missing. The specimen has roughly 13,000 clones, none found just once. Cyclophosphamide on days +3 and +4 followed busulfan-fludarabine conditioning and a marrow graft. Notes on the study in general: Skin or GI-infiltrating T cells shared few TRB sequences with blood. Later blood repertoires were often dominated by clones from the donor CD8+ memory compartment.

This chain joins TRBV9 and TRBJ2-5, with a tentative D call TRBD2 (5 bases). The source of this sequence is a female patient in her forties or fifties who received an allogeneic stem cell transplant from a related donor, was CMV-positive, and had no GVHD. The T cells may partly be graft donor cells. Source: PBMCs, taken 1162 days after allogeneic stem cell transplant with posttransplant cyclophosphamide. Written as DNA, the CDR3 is TGTGCCAGCAGCGTAGCTTCGGGTGGAGGAGAGACCCAGTACTTC. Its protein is CASSVASGGGETQYF.